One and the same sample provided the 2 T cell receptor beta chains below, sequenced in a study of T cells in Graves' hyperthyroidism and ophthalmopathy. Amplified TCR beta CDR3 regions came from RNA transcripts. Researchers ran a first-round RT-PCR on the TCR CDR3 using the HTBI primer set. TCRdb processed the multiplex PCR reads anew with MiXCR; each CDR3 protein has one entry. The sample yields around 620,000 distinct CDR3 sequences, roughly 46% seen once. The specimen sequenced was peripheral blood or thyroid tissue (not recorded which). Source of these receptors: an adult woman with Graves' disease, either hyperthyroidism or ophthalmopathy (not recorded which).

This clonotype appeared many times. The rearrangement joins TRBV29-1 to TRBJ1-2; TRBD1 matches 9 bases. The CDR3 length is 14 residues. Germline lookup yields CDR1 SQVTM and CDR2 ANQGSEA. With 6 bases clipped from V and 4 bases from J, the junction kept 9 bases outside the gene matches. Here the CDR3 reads CSVGKGQGSYGYTF. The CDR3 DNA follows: TGCAGCGTCGGGAAGGGACAGGGAAGCTATGGCTACACCTTC.

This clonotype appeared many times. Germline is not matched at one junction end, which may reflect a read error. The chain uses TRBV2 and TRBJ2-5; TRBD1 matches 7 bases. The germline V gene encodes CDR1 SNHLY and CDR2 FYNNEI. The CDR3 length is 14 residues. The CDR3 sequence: CASSPGQAQEAQYF. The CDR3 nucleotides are TGTGCCAGCAGTCCTGGACAGGCTCAAGAGGCCCAGTACTTC.